The TCR beta chain described here comes from a study of blood T cell repertoires in COVID-19. In the study overall: Collection of acute and convalescent COVID-19 samples took place in the United States, Italy and Spain. T cells, B-cell-depleted T cells, or PBMCs supplied cDNA or gDNA.

Participants were aged roughly 18 to 89 years, lived in about 26 US areas, and enrolled virtually. Original analysis: Amplification with reference gene primers provided the estimates of nucleated cell counts. Clones were read by immunoSEQ multiplex PCR, and TCRdb kept only the in-frame ones, dropping some. V, J and clone size reflect that table, while D and trimming were determined from the DNA. The profile shows 250,000 to 350,000 clones, around 89% of them singletons. The TCR sequence derives from a woman younger than 35 with acute COVID-19. The sequenced material came from PBMCs or T cells enriched from blood (not recorded which).

CDR3 in DNA: TGTGCCTGGAGTGTGGGGGACAGGGCGGTCTACGAGCAGTACTTC. Translated, it gives CAWSVGDRAVYEQYF. The rearrangement uses TRBV30 and TRBJ2-7, with TRBD1 matching 9 bases. V lost 0 bases and J lost 3; bases outside the gene matches: 6. CDR1 is GTSNPN, CDR2 SVGIG, per germline (reference sequence). This CDR3 has 15 residues.